The rows below give T cell receptor beta chains drawn from one sample of a study of T cells in Graves' hyperthyroidism and ophthalmopathy. TCRdb recomputed calls from the multiplex PCR reads with MiXCR, one row per CDR3 protein. The table has 550,000 to 650,000 distinct CDR3 sequences, around 14% seen once. Sequencing was done on a sample of blood. Receptors originate from a woman aged 25-40 years with Graves' hyperthyroidism that later progressed to Graves' ophthalmopathy. Each CDR3 is given with its conserved first and last residue.

v_call	j_call	cdr3_aa
TRBV9	TRBJ2-1	CASSVVGESSYNEQFF
TRBV7-9	TRBJ2-2	CASSPREGPSNTGELFF
TRBV20-1	TRBJ1-1	CSARDRQGSLVTEAFF
TRBV30	TRBJ1-3	CAWSWGELSGNTIYF
TRBV7-9	TRBJ1-4	CASSVGDSATNEKLFF
TRBV12-3/TRBV12-4	TRBJ2-5	CASSAREETQYF
TRBV2	TRBJ1-5	CASSERDGRNQPQHF
TRBV30	TRBJ2-1	CAWTPSYNEQFF
TRBV10-3	TRBJ1-5	CAISELAGSNQPQHF
TRBV29-1	TRBJ2-7	CSVEVQASYEQYF
TRBV27	TRBJ2-3	CASSPPRGTQYF
TRBV12-3/TRBV12-4	TRBJ2-7	CASSLMETYEQYF
TRBV28	TRBJ1-5	CASSLRTGISNQPQHF
TRBV30	TRBJ2-5	CCLLPWTETQYF
TRBV19	TRBJ1-1	CASSHSGHEAFF
TRBV7-2	TRBJ2-1	CASSPRNPRDNEQFF
TRBV10-3	TRBJ1-6	CAISESNGSPLHF
TRBV10-3	TRBJ2-3	CAIRWGETDTQYF
TRBV27	TRBJ2-1	CASSLVATNEQFF
TRBV12-5	TRBJ1-6	CASGLVQGASYNSPLHF
TRBV4-3	TRBJ1-1	CASSQQQGEEAFF
TRBV28	TRBJ1-2	CASSRQAQYGYTF
TRBV7-9	TRBJ2-7	CASSFGRESYEQYF
TRBV7-2	TRBJ1-2	CASSPETGQPYGYTF
TRBV28	TRBJ1-4	CASSRDRDKLFF
TRBV12-3/TRBV12-4	TRBJ2-7	CASSPGEPEQYF
TRBV6-1	TRBJ2-7	CATWTDSYEQYF
TRBV3-1	TRBJ2-2	CATSRVAGELFF
TRBV14	TRBJ2-1	CATSPWPSYNEQFF
TRBV2	TRBJ1-1	CASMMGAGAEAFF
TRBV5-6	TRBJ1-3	CASSERQDLSGNTIYF
TRBV11-3	TRBJ1-1	CASSLATERAFF
TRBV11-2	TRBJ1-4	CASSPMGGADEKLFF
TRBV27	TRBJ1-1	CASSLSPSLNTEAFF
TRBV20-1	TRBJ2-1	CSARSGVSYNEQFF
TRBV2	TRBJ2-1	CASSRGMNNEQFF
TRBV30	TRBJ1-1	CAYWTFLNTEAFF
TRBV12-3/TRBV12-4	TRBJ2-4	CASSPYQGQIIAKNIQYF
TRBV20-1	TRBJ2-1	CSARDGAGEGNEQFF
TRBV7-2	TRBJ2-5	CASSLTSGAQETQYF
TRBV4-3	TRBJ1-6	CASSQAEGNSPLHF
TRBV20-1	TRBJ2-7	CSGSGTASYEQYF
TRBV9	TRBJ2-7	CASSITPGQGYEQYF
TRBV30	TRBJ2-7	CAWSFYSLEQYF
TRBV27	TRBJ2-7	CASSLRDRELTEQYF
TRBV5-1	TRBJ1-1	CASSLGSLRTQNTEAFF
TRBV7-9	TRBJ2-2	CASSSTFSGGNTGELFF
TRBV6-2/TRBV6-3	TRBJ2-7	CASSYSTGLLSYEQYF
TRBV18	TRBJ2-1	CASSPNSGTGAYNEQFF
TRBV3-1	TRBJ2-3	CASSAARGGDTQYF
TRBV9	TRBJ1-4	CASSAGREELFF
TRBV20-1	TRBJ1-2	CSARDYSGGHTYGYTF
TRBV7-9	TRBJ2-5	CASSRTSGREETQYF
TRBV11-2	TRBJ2-7	CASSLDGAGWRTSGRAYEQYF
TRBV7-2	TRBJ1-1	CASSLGSAGLNTEAFF
TRBV3-1	TRBJ2-7	CASSQVVGSHEQYF
TRBV19	TRBJ1-4	CASMGEKLFF
TRBV20-1	TRBJ1-1	CSAWQQDTEAFF
TRBV12-5	TRBJ2-7	CASGLIHGTGEYEQYF
TRBV5-1	TRBJ1-1	CASSRGQWDTEAFF